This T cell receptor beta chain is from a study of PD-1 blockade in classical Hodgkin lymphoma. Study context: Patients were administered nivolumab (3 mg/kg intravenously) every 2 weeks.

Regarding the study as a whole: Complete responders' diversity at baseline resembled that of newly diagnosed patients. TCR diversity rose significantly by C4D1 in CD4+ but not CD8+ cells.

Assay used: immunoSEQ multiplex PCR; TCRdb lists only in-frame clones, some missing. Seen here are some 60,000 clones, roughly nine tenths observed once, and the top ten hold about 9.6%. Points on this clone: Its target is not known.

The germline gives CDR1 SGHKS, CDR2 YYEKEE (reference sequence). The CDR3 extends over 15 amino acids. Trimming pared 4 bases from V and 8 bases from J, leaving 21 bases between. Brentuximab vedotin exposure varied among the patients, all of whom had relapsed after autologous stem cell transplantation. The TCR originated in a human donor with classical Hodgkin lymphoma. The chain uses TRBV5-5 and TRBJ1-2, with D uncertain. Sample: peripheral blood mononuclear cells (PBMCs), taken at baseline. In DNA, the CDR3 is TGTGCCAGCAGCCCGGGTATCGACGCCGTCGGGGGCTACACCTTC. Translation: CASSPGIDAVGGYTF.